This TCR beta chain was identified in a study of cytomegalovirus exposure and HLA in healthy donors. Study-level results: In a later analysis, compared with equally common non-associated chains, HLA-associated beta chains were more expanded.

Trimming cost V 3 bases and J 6 bases; bases outside gene matches: 18. CDR3 size: 18 residues. Germline V lookup: CDR1 KGHSH, CDR2 LQKENI. About this clone itself: Its specificity is not known.

Primers: 60 Vbeta forward and 13 Jbeta reverse. In the original workflow: The authors later counted around 80 million unique TCR beta chains, 9 million to 14 million of them shared. Data came from immunoSEQ multiplex PCR; TCRdb stores just in-frame clones and leaves some out. That table is the source of V, J and clone size, and D and trimming were worked out from the DNA. This table lists tens of thousands of clones. This TCR derives from a man aged 50-60 years in good health and CMV-seropositive. The sequencing sample was made of PBMCs. This chain links TRBV18 with TRBJ2-3, with 7 bases identical to TRBD1. The CDR3 here is CASSPSGSFAGRGDTQYF. In DNA form, the CDR3 reads TGTGCCAGCTCACCTTCGGGTTCCTTCGCGGGCAGGGGGGATACGCAGTATTTT. Drawing the rest from reference TRBV18 and TRBJ2-3, the complete variable domain is NAGVMQNPRHLVRRRGQEARLRCSPMKGHSHVYWYRQLPEEGLKFMVYLQKENIIDESGMPKERFSAEFPKEGPSILRIQQVVRGDSAAYFCASSPSGSFAGRGDTQYFGPGTRLTVL.